This is a list of T cell receptor beta chains from one sample in a study of CD8+ T cells in alopecia areata. This table comes from immunoSEQ multiplex PCR, and its TCRdb copy is limited to in-frame clones, with some not included. The sample carries 150,000 to 200,000 clones, 58% recorded once. The sequenced sample was CD4+ T cells sorted from blood, obtained around week 55, from a patient treated with tofacitinib. All receptors derive from a human donor with alopecia areata. The CDR3 runs from the conserved cysteine through the conserved F or W. A D gene is named only where the DNA matches it firmly. The size of a clone is reported for some rows only, either as once, few or many, or as a class for expanded clones.

clone_size: once; v_call: TRBV7-9; j_call: TRBJ2-7; d_call: TRBD2; cdr3_aa: CASSLTRLAGGRSYEQYF
clone_size: .; v_call: TRBV11-2; j_call: TRBJ2-5; d_call: TRBD2; cdr3_aa: CASSSNGGVTQYF
clone_size: .; v_call: TRBV2; j_call: TRBJ1-4; d_call: .; cdr3_aa: CASSGAAWEKLFF
clone_size: few; v_call: TRBV5-1; j_call: TRBJ1-1; d_call: .; cdr3_aa: CASSGEGQEAFF
clone_size: .; v_call: TRBV4-2; j_call: TRBJ2-1; d_call: .; cdr3_aa: CASSEAPGRQASNEQFF
clone_size: .; v_call: TRBV4-2; j_call: TRBJ1-5; d_call: .; cdr3_aa: CASSQAPTGSNQPQHF
clone_size: few; v_call: TRBV29-1; j_call: TRBJ1-1; d_call: .; cdr3_aa: CSVEEGVEAFF
clone_size: .; v_call: TRBV4-1; j_call: TRBJ1-1; d_call: .; cdr3_aa: CASSQGGRGLSSEAFF
clone_size: .; v_call: TRBV29-1; j_call: TRBJ1-1; d_call: .; cdr3_aa: CSVYVGGGTEAFF
clone_size: few; v_call: TRBV29-1; j_call: TRBJ1-2; d_call: .; cdr3_aa: CSVDNLQGGNYGYTF
clone_size: many; v_call: TRBV11-2; j_call: TRBJ2-7; d_call: .; cdr3_aa: CASSNTGIEQYF
clone_size: .; v_call: TRBV11-2; j_call: TRBJ2-3; d_call: .; cdr3_aa: CASLNFGDTQYF
clone_size: .; v_call: TRBV7-3; j_call: TRBJ2-3; d_call: TRBD2; cdr3_aa: CASSPGLMKDTQYF
clone_size: .; v_call: TRBV29-1; j_call: TRBJ1-2; d_call: .; cdr3_aa: CSVPLVYGYTF
clone_size: few; v_call: TRBV18; j_call: TRBJ2-6; d_call: .; cdr3_aa: CASSPMSVERSGANVLTF
clone_size: .; v_call: TRBV6-6; j_call: TRBJ1-3; d_call: .; cdr3_aa: CASTSSSGNTIYF
clone_size: .; v_call: TRBV30; j_call: TRBJ1-2; d_call: .; cdr3_aa: CAWSRLGRGNYGYTF
clone_size: .; v_call: TRBV5-1; j_call: TRBJ2-7; d_call: .; cdr3_aa: CASSSIDSYEQYF
clone_size: few; v_call: TRBV5-1; j_call: TRBJ2-1; d_call: .; cdr3_aa: CASSFGGFRNEQFF
clone_size: once; v_call: TRBV29-1; j_call: TRBJ2-7; d_call: .; cdr3_aa: CSVRGRQTYEQYF
clone_size: few; v_call: TRBV5-6; j_call: TRBJ1-5; d_call: .; cdr3_aa: CASSSGPDQPQHF
clone_size: .; v_call: TRBV9; j_call: TRBJ1-3; d_call: .; cdr3_aa: CASSTGLTYENTIYF
clone_size: .; v_call: TRBV6-1; j_call: TRBJ2-7; d_call: .; cdr3_aa: CASRPTTYEQYF
clone_size: .; v_call: TRBV29-1; j_call: TRBJ1-1; d_call: .; cdr3_aa: CSVDFPAAFF
clone_size: .; v_call: TRBV25-1; j_call: TRBJ2-5; d_call: .; cdr3_aa: CASSAGNQETQYF
clone_size: .; v_call: TRBV29-1; j_call: TRBJ2-7; d_call: .; cdr3_aa: CSVRTVSYEQYF
clone_size: .; v_call: TRBV18; j_call: TRBJ2-7; d_call: TRBD1; cdr3_aa: CASVIGTGPYEQYF
clone_size: few; v_call: TRBV10-3; j_call: TRBJ2-2; d_call: .; cdr3_aa: CAISESPGQNTGELFF
clone_size: .; v_call: TRBV23-1; j_call: TRBJ2-5; d_call: TRBD1; cdr3_aa: CASSRGQLQETQYF
clone_size: .; v_call: TRBV30; j_call: TRBJ2-1; d_call: .; cdr3_aa: CAWSRAAGLEQFF
clone_size: once; v_call: TRBV5-1; j_call: TRBJ1-5; d_call: .; cdr3_aa: CASSLVPDQYQPQHF
clone_size: few; v_call: TRBV10-3; j_call: TRBJ2-6; d_call: .; cdr3_aa: CAISEGSPGANVLTF
clone_size: .; v_call: TRBV2; j_call: TRBJ1-5; d_call: .; cdr3_aa: CASSGIGGRQPQHF
clone_size: .; v_call: TRBV10-2; j_call: TRBJ2-3; d_call: .; cdr3_aa: CACGGGVTDTQYF
clone_size: once; v_call: TRBV18; j_call: TRBJ2-7; d_call: TRBD1; cdr3_aa: CASSTQGYEQYF
clone_size: few; v_call: TRBV18; j_call: TRBJ2-5; d_call: .; cdr3_aa: CASSPPPPRGAQYF
clone_size: .; v_call: TRBV30; j_call: TRBJ2-3; d_call: .; cdr3_aa: CASRVTSTDTQYF
clone_size: .; v_call: TRBV18; j_call: TRBJ1-1; d_call: .; cdr3_aa: CASSPIQAVMNTEAFF
clone_size: few; v_call: TRBV2; j_call: TRBJ1-5; d_call: .; cdr3_aa: CASRQTVRGNQPQHF
clone_size: .; v_call: TRBV4-1; j_call: TRBJ2-5; d_call: TRBD2; cdr3_aa: CASSHGGRNQETQYF
clone_size: .; v_call: TRBV30; j_call: TRBJ2-5; d_call: .; cdr3_aa: CAWSWGRETQYF
clone_size: .; v_call: TRBV9; j_call: TRBJ1-2; d_call: .; cdr3_aa: CASSVDTNYGYTF
clone_size: .; v_call: TRBV6-5; j_call: TRBJ1-4; d_call: .; cdr3_aa: CASSLGREGKLFF
clone_size: few; v_call: TRBV30; j_call: TRBJ1-6; d_call: TRBD1; cdr3_aa: CAWKQGVHSPLHF
clone_size: few; v_call: TRBV19; j_call: TRBJ1-5; d_call: .; cdr3_aa: CATALGVSNQPQHF
clone_size: .; v_call: TRBV29-1; j_call: TRBJ1-1; d_call: .; cdr3_aa: CSGGLFNTEAFF
clone_size: .; v_call: TRBV9; j_call: TRBJ2-4; d_call: TRBD1; cdr3_aa: CASSTRPGTDMAAKNIQYF
clone_size: few; v_call: TRBV15; j_call: TRBJ2-3; d_call: .; cdr3_aa: CATSRVLGSSTDTQYF
clone_size: .; v_call: TRBV15; j_call: TRBJ1-6; d_call: .; cdr3_aa: CATSIKGVGSPLHF
clone_size: .; v_call: TRBV6-5; j_call: TRBJ2-7; d_call: .; cdr3_aa: CASSYSRRPYEQYF
clone_size: .; v_call: TRBV7-9; j_call: TRBJ1-6; d_call: .; cdr3_aa: CASSLGRSNSPLHF
clone_size: few; v_call: TRBV5-6; j_call: TRBJ2-1; d_call: .; cdr3_aa: CASSQVLTGSHNEQFF